This TCR beta chain appears in the sequencing data of a study of beta chain features in type 1 diabetes. This CDR3 contains 13 residues. Trimming removed 3 bases from V and 0 bases from J, with 6 bases in between. Germline V gene lookup returns CDR1 SGHRS and CDR2 YFSETQ. Purity exceeding 95% was reached by all sorted populations. The study reverse transcribed the entire isolated RNA, so it sequenced expressed TCRB transcripts. Sequencing used immunoSEQ multiplex PCR; TCRdb keeps in-frame clones, though not all of them. This table holds around 500,000 clones, about 30% found once. This receptor was taken from a man between 18 and 35 years old in good health. Source material: naive CD4+ T cells from blood. The chain employs TRBV5-1 and TRBJ2-5; no reliable D call. The CDR3 nucleotides read TGCGCCAGCAGCTCTGCGTACCAAGAGACCCAGTACTTC. Amino acid sequence: CASSSAYQETQYF.